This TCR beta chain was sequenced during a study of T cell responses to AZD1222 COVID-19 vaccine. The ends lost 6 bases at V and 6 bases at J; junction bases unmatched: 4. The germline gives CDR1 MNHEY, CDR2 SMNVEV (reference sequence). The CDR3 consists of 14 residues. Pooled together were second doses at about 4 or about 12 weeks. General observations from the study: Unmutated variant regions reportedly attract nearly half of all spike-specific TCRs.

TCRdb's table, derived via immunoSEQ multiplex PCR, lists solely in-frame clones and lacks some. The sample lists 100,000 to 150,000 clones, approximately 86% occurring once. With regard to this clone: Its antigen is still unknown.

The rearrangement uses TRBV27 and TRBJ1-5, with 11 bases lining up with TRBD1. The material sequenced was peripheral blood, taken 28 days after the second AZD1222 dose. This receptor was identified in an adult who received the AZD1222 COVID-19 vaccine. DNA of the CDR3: TGTGCCAGCAGGGGACAGGGGGGTTTTCAGCCCCAGCATTTT. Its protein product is CASRGQGGFQPQHF.